In this sample, the clone carrying this T cell receptor beta chain turned up once. The target antigen is unknown. Sequencing was performed with immunoSEQ multiplex PCR; in TCRdb, only in-frame clones are kept and a portion is missing. This sample carries around 450,000 clones, around 89% of them seen once, and the ten largest clones take 3.6%. The treatment denotes: approximately 18 received Ad26.COV2.S at low or high dose, single or two shots; about 5 received placebo; per-sample allocation not given. Day 63 after the first vaccine or placebo injection was the time point for sampling. The study used a vaccine consisting of an Ad26 vector that expressed Wuhan-strain SARS-CoV-2 spike. This specimen belongs to a study of Ad26.COV2.S vaccination and SARS-CoV-2 variants. Background on the study: Once, or twice with 56 days between doses, Ad26.COV2.S was given intramuscularly.

Trimming took 0 bases from V and 4 from J, leaving 9 bases between them. CDR3 size: 14 residues. CDR1 MNHEY and CDR2 SVGAGI come from the germline V gene. Whole-study results and caveats: Recipients of either vaccine or placebo displayed similar breadth of non-spike TCRs. The study found higher spike-specific TCR breadth in vaccine than placebo recipients.

The chain joins TRBV6-5 to TRBJ1-1; unclear D gene. The clonotype was recovered from a person aged 18-65 years who received the Ad26.COV2.S COVID-19 vaccine or a placebo. This specimen was peripheral blood, taken in a trial of Ad26.COV2.S vaccine versus placebo. CDR3 nucleotide sequence: TGTGCCAGCAGTTACTCGGCCGGGGTCACTGAAGCTTTCTTT. This encodes CASSYSAGVTEAFF.